The 9 T cell receptor beta chains below all came from one sample that was sequenced in a study of blood T cell repertoires in COVID-19. Only in-frame clones appear in the TCRdb table, and some are missing; sequencing was by immunoSEQ multiplex PCR. The table includes about 310,000 clones, roughly 87% detected once. The sequencing input was peripheral blood. Receptors originate from a man in his forties or fifties with active or convalescent COVID-19.

The chain links TRBV19 to TRBJ1-4; D unclear. Trimming pared 4 bases from V and 7 bases from J, leaving 13 bases between. The germline CDR1 and CDR2 sequences are LNHDA and SQIVND (reference sequence). The CDR3 covers 14 residues. CDR3 in DNA: TGTGCCAGTAGTAGGTGGGGAGATGGTGAAAAACTGTTTTTT. Its translation is CASSRWGDGEKLFF.

This clone was seen a few times. This chain links TRBV24-1 with TRBJ2-2; possibly TRBD2 for D (6 bases). This CDR3 is built from 16 residues. Germline loops: CDR1 KGHDR, CDR2 SFDVKD. Trimming shortened V by 0 bases and J by 5 bases, and 12 bases separated the two germline ends. CDR3 in DNA: TGTGCCACCAGTGATTTGTCTGGAGGGGAGACCGGGGAGCTGTTTTTT. Amino acids: CATSDLSGGETGELFF.

The CDR3 nucleotides read TGTGCCAGCAGCTTAAGAGGCGGGAGTTACCAAGAGACCCAGTACTTC. Amino acid sequence: CASSLRGGSYQETQYF. The rearrangement links TRBV7-9 to TRBJ2-5, with TRBD2 identical over 7 bases. CDR3 length: 16 amino acids. J lost 0 bases, V lost 2 bases, and 6 bases had no gene match. The germline CDR1 and CDR2 sequences are SEHNR and FQNEAQ (reference sequence).

The chain uses TRBV7-8 and TRBJ1-1, with D uncertain. Per germline, CDR1 SGHVS and CDR2 FQNEAQ. V was cut by 0 bases and J by 10 bases, with 9 bases left in between. CDR3 length equals 12 residues. The CDR3 DNA reads as TGTGCCAGCAGCTTAGCCGGGGAGAGAGCTTTCTTT. This translates into CASSLAGERAFF.

V is TRBV27 and J is TRBJ2-2; 15 nucleotides align to TRBD2. The J segment lost 3 bases and the V segment lost 6 bases, leaving 11 bases of the junction unmatched. The CDR3 contains 19 residues. Germline values: CDR1 MNHEY, CDR2 SMNVEV (reference sequence). The CDR3 loop is CASSAGTSGRRPYTGELFF. DNA for the CDR3: TGTGCCAGCAGCGCCGGGACTAGCGGGAGGCGACCCTACACCGGGGAGCTGTTTTTT.

This chain connects TRBV2 to TRBJ1-1; D remains unclear. Trimming cost V 1 base and J 10 bases, with 10 bases left between them. The CDR3 contains 12 residues. From germline, CDR1 is SNHLY and CDR2 FYNNEI. The CDR3 DNA is TGTGCCAGCAGTGAAGATGAGGGATCAGCTTTCTTT. This gives the protein CASSEDEGSAFF.

The J gene is TRBJ2-7, the V gene TRBV9; 11 bases align to TRBD2. Trimming at V came to 0 bases and at J to 2 bases, leaving 7 bases not matched to a gene. The CDR3 is 17 residues long. CDR1 and CDR2 from the germline V gene are SGDLS and YYNGEE. DNA for the CDR3: TGTGCCAGCAGCGTAGGGGTTAGCGGGAGGGCTACCTACGAGCAGTACTTC. Its translation: CASSVGVSGRATYEQYF.

The chain joins TRBV6-1 to TRBJ2-4; 7 bases are a match to TRBD1. The ends lost 0 bases at V and 7 bases at J; junction bases unmatched: 6. From germline, CDR1 is MNHNS and CDR2 SASEGT. This CDR3 spans 15 amino acids. The CDR3 here is CASSEAQGQANIQYF. The CDR3 bases are TGTGCCAGCAGTGAAGCGCAAGGACAGGCTAACATTCAGTACTTC.

The chain uses TRBV28 and TRBJ2-7, with 7 bases that match TRBD2. Germline loops: CDR1 MDHEN, CDR2 SYDVKM. The CDR3 is 13 amino acids. The CDR3 nucleotides read TGTGCGCTGGTCGCAGCGGGGACCTACGAGCAGTACTTC. Residues: CALVAAGTYEQYF.